The clone carrying this TCR beta chain appeared a few times. Its specificity is unknown. These data come from a study of CD8 T cells in ankylosing spondylitis. Study-wide results and limits: About eight highly homologous variants made up a TCR beta motif that seemed to typify ankylosing spondylitis blood.

The TCR beta libraries were generated through quantitative 5'-RACE incorporating molecular barcodes. TCRdb analysed the 5' RACE reads with MiXCR anew, one entry per CDR3 protein. The sample yields approximately 500,000 distinct CDR3 sequences, about 12% seen once. The source material was blood, either unsorted or a sorted T cell fraction (not recorded which). The receptor was isolated from a male donor with ankylosing spondylitis.

CDR3 in amino acids: CASSPLSGLAGTAIEQYF. CDR3 nucleotides: TGTGCCAGCTCACCACTCTCCGGACTAGCGGGAACTGCTATCGAGCAGTACTTC. V gene TRBV18 combines with J gene TRBJ2-7; 12 positions match TRBD2. The V gene's germline CDR1 is KGHSH and CDR2 LQKENI. The CDR3 sequence is 18 residues long. V lost 1 base and J lost 6; bases outside the gene matches: 13.